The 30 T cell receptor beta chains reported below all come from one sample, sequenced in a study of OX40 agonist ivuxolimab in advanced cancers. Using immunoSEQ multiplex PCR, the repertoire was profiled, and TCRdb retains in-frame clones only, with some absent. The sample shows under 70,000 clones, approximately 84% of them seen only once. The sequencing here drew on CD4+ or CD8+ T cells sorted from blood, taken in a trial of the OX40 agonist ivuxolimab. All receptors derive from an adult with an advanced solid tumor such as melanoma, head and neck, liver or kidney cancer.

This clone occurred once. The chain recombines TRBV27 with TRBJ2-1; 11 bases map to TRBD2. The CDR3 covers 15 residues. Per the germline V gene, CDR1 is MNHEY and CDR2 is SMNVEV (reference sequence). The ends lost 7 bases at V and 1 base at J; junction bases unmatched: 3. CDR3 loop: CASNSGGASYNEQFF. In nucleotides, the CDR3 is TGTGCCAGCAATAGCGGGGGGGCGTCCTACAATGAGCAGTTCTTC.

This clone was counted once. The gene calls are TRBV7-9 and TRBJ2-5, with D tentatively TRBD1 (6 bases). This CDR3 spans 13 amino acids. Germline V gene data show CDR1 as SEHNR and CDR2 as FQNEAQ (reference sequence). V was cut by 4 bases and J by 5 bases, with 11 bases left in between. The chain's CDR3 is CASSSQGWETQYF. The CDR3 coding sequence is TGTGCCAGCAGCTCACAGGGTTGGGAGACCCAGTACTTC.

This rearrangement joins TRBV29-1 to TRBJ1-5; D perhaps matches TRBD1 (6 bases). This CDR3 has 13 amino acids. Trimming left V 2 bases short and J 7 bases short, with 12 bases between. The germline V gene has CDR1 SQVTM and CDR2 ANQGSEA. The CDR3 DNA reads TGCAGCGTTGAACGGGGGCCTGGACAGCCCCAGCATTTT. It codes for CSVERGPGQPQHF.

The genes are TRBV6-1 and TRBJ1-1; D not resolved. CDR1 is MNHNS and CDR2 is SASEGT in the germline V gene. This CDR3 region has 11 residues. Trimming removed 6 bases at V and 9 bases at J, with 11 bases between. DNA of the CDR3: TGTGCCAGCAGAGACGGCTTGAAAGCTTTCTTT. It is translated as CASRDGLKAFF.

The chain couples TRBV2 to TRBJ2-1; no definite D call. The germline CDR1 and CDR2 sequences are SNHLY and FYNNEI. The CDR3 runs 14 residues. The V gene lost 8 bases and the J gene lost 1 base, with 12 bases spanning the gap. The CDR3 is CASSATESYNEQFF. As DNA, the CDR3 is TGTGCCAGCTCGGCGACTGAATCCTACAATGAGCAGTTCTTC.

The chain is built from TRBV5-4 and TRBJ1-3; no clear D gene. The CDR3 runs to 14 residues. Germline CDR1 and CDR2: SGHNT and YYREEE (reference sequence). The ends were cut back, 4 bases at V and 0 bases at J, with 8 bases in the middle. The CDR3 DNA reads TGTGCCAGCAGCCTCAAAAACTCTGGAAACACCATATATTTT. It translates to CASSLKNSGNTIYF.

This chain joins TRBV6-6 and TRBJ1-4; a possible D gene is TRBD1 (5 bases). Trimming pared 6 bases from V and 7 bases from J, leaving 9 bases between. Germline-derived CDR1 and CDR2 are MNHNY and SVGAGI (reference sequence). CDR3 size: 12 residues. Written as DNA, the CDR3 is TGTGCCAGCAGACAGCAGGGTGAAAAACTGTTTTTT. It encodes CASRQQGEKLFF.

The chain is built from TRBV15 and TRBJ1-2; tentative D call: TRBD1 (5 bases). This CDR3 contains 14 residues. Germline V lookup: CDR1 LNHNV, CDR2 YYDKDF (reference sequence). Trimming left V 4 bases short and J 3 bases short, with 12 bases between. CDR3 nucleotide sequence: TGTGCCACCAGCACCACCGACAGCTACTATGGCTACACCTTC. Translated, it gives CATSTTDSYYGYTF.

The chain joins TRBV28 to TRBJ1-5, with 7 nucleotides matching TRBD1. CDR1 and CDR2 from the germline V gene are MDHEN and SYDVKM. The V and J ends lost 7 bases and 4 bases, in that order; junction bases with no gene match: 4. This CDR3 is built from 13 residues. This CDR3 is CASNRDRNQPQHF. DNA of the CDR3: TGTGCCAGCAACAGGGACAGAAATCAGCCCCAGCATTTT.

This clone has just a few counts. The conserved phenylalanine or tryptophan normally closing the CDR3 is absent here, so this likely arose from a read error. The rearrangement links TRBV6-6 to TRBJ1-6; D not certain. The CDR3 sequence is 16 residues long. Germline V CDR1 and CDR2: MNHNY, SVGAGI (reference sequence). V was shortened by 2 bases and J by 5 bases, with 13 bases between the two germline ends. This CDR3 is CASSYVSPWDNSPLHL. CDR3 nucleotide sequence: TGTGCCAGCAGTTACGTGTCACCTTGGGATAATTCACCCCTCCACCTT.

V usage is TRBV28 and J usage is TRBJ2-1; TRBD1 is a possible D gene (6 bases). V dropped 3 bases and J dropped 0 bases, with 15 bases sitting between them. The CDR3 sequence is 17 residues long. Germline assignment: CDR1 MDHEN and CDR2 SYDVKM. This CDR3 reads CASSFDTGTNSYNEQFF. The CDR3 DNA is TGTGCCAGCAGTTTTGATACCGGGACAAACTCCTACAATGAGCAGTTCTTC. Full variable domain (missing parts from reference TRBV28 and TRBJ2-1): DVKVTQSSRYLVKRTGEKVFLECVQDMDHENMFWYRQDPGLGLRLIYFSYDVKMKEKGDIPEGYSVSREKKERFSLILESASTNQTSMYLCASSFDTGTNSYNEQFFGPGTRLTVL.

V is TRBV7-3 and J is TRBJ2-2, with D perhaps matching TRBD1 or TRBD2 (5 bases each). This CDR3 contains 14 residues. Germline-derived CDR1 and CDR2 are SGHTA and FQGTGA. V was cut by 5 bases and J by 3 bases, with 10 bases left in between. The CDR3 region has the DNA TGTGCCAGCAGCCCCGGGACCTACACCGGGGAGCTGTTTTTT. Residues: CASSPGTYTGELFF. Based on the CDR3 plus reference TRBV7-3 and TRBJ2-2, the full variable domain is GAGVSQTPSNKVTEKGKYVELRCDPISGHTALYWYRQSLGQGPEFLIYFQGTGAADDSGLPNDRFFAVRPEGSVSTLKIQRTERGDSAVYLCASSPGTYTGELFFGEGSRLTVL.

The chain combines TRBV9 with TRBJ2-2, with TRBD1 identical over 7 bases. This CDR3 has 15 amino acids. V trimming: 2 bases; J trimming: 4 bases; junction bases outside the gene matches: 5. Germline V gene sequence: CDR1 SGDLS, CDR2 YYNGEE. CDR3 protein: CASSVGPGGTGELFF. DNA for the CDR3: TGTGCCAGCAGCGTGGGTCCAGGGGGCACCGGGGAGCTGTTTTTT.

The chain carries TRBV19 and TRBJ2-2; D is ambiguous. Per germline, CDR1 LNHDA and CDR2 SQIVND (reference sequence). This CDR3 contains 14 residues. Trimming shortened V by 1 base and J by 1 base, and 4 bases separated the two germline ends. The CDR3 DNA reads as TGTGCCAGTAGTATAGGCGGGAACACCGGGGAGCTGTTTTTT. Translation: CASSIGGNTGELFF.

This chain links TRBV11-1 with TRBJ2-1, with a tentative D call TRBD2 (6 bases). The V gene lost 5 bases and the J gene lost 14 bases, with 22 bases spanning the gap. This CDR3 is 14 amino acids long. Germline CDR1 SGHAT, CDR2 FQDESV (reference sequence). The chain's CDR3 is CASSPGREVRFEFF. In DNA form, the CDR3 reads TGTGCCAGCAGCCCAGGTAGGGAGGTCCGTTTTGAGTTCTTC.

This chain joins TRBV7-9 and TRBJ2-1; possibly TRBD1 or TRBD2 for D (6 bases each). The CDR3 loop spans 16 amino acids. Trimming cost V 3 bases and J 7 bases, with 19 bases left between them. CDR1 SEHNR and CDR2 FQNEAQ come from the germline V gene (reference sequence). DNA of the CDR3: TGTGCCAGCAGCTTCACTAGTGGGGGGCTACTAAATGAGCAGTTCTTC. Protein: CASSFTSGGLLNEQFF.

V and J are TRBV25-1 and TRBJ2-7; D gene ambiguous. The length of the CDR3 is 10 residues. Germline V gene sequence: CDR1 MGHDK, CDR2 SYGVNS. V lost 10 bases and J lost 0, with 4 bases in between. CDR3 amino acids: CATRSYEQYF. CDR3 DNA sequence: TGTGCCACCCGCTCCTACGAGCAGTACTTC.

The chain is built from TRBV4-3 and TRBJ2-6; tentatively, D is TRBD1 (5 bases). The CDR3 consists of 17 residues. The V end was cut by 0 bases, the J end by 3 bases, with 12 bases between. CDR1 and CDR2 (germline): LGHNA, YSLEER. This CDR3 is CASSQELARGGANVLTF. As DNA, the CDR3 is TGCGCCAGCAGCCAAGAACTTGCTAGGGGTGGGGCCAACGTCCTGACTTTC.

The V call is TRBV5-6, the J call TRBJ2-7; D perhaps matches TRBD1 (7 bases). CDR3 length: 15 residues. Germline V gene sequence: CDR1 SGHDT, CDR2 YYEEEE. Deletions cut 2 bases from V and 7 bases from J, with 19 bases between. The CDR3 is CASSFGGGNFWEQYF. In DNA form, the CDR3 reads TGTGCCAGCAGCTTCGGAGGGGGCAATTTCTGGGAGCAGTACTTC. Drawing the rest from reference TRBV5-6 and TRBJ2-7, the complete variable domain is DAGVTQSPTHLIKTRGQQVTLRCSPKSGHDTVSWYQQALGQGPQFIFQYYEEEERQRGNFPDRFSGHQFPNYSSELNVNALLLGDSALYLCASSFGGGNFWEQYFGPGTRLTVT.

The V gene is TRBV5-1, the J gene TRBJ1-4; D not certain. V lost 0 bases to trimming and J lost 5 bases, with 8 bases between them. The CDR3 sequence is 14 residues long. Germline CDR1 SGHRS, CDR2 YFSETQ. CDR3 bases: TGCGCCAGCAGCTTGGGAAGGGAGAATGAAAAACTGTTTTTT. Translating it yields CASSLGRENEKLFF. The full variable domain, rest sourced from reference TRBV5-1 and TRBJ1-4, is KAGVTQTPRYLIKTRGQQVTLSCSPISGHRSVSWYQQTPGQGLQFLFEYFSETQRNKGNFPGRFSGRQFSNSRSEMNVSTLELGDSALYLCASSLGRENEKLFFGSGTQLSVL.

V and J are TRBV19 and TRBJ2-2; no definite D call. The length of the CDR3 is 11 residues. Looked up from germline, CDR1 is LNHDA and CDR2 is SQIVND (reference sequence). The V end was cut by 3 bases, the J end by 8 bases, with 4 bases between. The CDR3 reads CASSMAGELFF. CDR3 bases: TGTGCCAGTAGTATGGCGGGGGAGCTGTTTTTT.

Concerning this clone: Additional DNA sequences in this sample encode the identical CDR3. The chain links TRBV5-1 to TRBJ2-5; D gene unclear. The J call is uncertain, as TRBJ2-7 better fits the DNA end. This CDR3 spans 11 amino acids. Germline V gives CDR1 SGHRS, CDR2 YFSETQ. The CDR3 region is CASSFLYEQYF. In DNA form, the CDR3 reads TGCGCCAGCAGCTTTCTTTACGAGCAGTACTTC.

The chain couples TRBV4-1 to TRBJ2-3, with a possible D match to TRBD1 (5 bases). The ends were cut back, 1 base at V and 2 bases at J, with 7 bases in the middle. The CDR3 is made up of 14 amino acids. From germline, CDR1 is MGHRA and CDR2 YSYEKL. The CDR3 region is CASSQGQFTDTQYF. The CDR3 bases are TGCGCCAGCAGCCAAGGACAGTTCACAGATACGCAGTATTTT.

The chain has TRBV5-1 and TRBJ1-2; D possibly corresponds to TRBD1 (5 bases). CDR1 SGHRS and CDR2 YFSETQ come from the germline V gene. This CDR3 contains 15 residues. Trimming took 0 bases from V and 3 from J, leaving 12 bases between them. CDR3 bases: TGCGCCAGCAGCTTGGGGGGCTCACCGGACTATGGCTACACCTTC. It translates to CASSLGGSPDYGYTF.

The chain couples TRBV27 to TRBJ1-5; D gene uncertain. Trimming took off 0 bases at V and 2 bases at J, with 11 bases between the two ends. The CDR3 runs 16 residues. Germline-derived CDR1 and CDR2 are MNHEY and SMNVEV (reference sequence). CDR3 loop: CASSLSVQRGNQPQHF. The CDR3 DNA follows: TGTGCCAGCAGTTTATCGGTGCAGAGGGGCAATCAGCCCCAGCATTTT.

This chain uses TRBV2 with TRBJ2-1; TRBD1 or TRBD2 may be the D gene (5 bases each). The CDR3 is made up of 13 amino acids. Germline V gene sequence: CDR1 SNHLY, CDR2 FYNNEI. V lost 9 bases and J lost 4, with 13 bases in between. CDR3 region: CARVGTEYNEQFF. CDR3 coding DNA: TGTGCCAGAGTTGGGACCGAGTACAATGAGCAGTTCTTC. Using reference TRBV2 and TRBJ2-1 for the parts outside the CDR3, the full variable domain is EPEVTQTPSHQVTQMGQEVILRCVPISNHLYFYWYRQILGQKVEFLVSFYNNEISEKSEIFDDQFSVERPDGSNFTLKIRSTKLEDSAMYFCARVGTEYNEQFFGPGTRLTVL.

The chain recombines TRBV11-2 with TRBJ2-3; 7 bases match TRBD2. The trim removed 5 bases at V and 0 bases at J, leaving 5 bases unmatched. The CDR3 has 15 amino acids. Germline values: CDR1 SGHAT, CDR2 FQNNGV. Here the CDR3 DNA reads TGTGCCAGCAGCCCAGCGGGGTCTAGCACAGATACGCAGTATTTT. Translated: CASSPAGSSTDTQYF.

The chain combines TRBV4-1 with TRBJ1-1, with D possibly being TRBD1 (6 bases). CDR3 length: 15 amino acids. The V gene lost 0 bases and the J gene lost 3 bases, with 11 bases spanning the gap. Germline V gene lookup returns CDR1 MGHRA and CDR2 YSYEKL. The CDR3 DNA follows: TGCGCCAGCAGCCAAGAGGGGGGCATGGACACTGAAGCTTTCTTT. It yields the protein CASSQEGGMDTEAFF.

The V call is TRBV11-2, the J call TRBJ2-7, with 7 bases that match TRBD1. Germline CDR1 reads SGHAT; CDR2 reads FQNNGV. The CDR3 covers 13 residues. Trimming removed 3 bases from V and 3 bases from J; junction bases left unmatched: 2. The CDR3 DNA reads TGTGCCAGCAGCTTCGGGACAGACTACGAGCAGTACTTC. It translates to CASSFGTDYEQYF.

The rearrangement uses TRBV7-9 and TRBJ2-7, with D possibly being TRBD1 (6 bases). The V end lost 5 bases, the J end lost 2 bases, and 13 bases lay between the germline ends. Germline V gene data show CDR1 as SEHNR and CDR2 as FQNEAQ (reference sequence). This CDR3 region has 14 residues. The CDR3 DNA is TGTGCCAGCAGCACCCGGGACACTACCTACGAGCAGTACTTC. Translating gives CASSTRDTTYEQYF. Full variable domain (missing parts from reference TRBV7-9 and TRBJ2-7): DTGVSQNPRHKITKRGQNVTFRCDPISEHNRLYWYRQTLGQGPEFLTYFQNEAQLEKSRLLSDRFSAERPKGSFSTLEIQRTEQGDSAMYLCASSTRDTTYEQYFGPGTRLTVT.